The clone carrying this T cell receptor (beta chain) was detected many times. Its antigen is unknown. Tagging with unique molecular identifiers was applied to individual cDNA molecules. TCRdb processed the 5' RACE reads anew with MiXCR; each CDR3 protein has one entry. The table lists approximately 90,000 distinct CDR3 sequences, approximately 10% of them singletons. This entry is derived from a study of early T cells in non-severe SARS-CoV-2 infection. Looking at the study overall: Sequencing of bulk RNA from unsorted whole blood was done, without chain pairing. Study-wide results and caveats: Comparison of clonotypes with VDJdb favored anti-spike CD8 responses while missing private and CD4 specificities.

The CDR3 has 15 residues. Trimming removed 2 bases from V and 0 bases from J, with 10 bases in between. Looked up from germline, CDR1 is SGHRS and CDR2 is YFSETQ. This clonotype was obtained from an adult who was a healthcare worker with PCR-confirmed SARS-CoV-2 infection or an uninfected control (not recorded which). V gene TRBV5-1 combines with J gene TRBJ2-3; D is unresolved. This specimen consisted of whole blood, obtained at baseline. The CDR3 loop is CASSFDQASTDTQYF. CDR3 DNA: TGCGCCAGCAGCTTCGACCAGGCTAGCACAGATACGCAGTATTTT.